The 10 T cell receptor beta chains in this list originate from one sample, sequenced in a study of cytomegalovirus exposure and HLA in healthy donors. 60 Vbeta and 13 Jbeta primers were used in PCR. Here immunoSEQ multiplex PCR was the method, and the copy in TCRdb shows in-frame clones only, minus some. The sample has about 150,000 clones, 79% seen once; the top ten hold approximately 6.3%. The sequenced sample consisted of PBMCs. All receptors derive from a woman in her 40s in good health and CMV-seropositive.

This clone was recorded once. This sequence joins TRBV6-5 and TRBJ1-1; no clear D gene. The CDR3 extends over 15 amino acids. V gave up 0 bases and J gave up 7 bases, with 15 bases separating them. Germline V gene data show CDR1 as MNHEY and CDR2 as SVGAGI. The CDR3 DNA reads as TGTGCCAGCAGTTACTCCCTCAAGGCATCGGGTGAAGCTTTCTTT. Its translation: CASSYSLKASGEAFF.

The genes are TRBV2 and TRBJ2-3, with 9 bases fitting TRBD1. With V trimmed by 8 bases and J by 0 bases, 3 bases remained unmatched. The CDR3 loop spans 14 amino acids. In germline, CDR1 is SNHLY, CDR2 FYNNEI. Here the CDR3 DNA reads TGTGCCAGCGGGACAGGGACCAGCACAGATACGCAGTATTTT. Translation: CASGTGTSTDTQYF.

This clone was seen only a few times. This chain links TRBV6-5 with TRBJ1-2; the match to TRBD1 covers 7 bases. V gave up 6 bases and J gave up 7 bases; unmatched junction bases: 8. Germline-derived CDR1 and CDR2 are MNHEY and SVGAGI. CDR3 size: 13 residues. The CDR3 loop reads CASSWDSKRGYTF. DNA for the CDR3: TGTGCCAGCAGCTGGGACAGTAAGCGTGGCTACACCTTC.

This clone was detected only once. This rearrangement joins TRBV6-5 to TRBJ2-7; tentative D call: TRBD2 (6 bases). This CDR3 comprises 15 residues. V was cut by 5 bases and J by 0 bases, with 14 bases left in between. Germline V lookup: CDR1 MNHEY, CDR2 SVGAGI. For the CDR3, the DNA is TGTGCCAGCAGTAATAGCGGTCGCAGCTCCTACGAGCAGTACTTC. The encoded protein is CASSNSGRSSYEQYF.

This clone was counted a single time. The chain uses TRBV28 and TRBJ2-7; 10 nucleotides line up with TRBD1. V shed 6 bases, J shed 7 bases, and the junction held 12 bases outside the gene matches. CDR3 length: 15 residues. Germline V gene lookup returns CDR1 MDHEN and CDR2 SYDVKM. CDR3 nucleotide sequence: TGTGCCAGCAGCAGCTCCGGGACAGGGGAGAGTGAGCAGTACTTC. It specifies CASSSSGTGESEQYF.

The CDR3 DNA reads as TGTGCCAGCAGCGTTTCTAGCGGGGGCCACAGCACAGATACGCAGTATTTT. Translation: CASSVSSGGHSTDTQYF. The J gene is TRBJ2-3, the V gene TRBV9, with 10 bases lining up with TRBD2. V shed 2 bases and J 0 bases; nucleotides not matched to a gene: 6. In germline, CDR1 is SGDLS, CDR2 YYNGEE. The CDR3 spans 17 residues.

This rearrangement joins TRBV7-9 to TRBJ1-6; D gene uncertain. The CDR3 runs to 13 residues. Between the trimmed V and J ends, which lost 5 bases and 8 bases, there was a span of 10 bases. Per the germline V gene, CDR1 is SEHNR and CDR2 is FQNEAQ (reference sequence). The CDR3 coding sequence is TGTGCCAGCAGCAAAAAGGAGTATTCACCCCTCCACTTT. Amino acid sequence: CASSKKEYSPLHF.

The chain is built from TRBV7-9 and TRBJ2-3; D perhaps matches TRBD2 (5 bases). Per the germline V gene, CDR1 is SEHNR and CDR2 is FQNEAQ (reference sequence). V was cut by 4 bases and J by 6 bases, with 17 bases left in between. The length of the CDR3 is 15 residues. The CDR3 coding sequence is TGTGCCAGCAGCTCCCTCGGGCAGGAGGTGGATACGCAGTATTTT. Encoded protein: CASSSLGQEVDTQYF.

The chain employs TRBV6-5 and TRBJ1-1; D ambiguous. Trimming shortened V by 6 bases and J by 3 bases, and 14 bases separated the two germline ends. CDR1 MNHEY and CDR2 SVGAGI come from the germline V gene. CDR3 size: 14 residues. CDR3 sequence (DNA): TGTGCCAGCAGCGGTCCAGGTTTGTACACTGAAGCTTTCTTT. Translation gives CASSGPGLYTEAFF.

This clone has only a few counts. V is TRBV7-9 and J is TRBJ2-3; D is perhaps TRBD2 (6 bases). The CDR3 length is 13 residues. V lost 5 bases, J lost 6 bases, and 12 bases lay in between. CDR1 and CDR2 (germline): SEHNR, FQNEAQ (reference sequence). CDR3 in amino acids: CASSALAQDTQYF. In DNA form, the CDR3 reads TGTGCCAGCAGCGCACTAGCCCAGGATACGCAGTATTTT.